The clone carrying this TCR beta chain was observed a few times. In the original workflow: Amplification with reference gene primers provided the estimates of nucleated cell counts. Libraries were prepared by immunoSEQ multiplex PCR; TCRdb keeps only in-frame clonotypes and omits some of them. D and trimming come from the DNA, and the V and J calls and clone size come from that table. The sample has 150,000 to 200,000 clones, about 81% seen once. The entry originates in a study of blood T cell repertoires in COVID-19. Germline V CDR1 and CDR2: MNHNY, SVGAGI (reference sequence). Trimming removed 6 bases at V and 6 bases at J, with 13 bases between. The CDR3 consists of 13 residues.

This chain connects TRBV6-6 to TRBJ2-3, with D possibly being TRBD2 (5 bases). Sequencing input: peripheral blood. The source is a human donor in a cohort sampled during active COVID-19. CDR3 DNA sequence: TGTGCCAGCAGCCCCCCCGGGGAGGATACGCAGTATTTT. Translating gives CASSPPGEDTQYF.